This TCR beta chain appears in the sequencing data of a study of a mutant IDH1 vaccine in newly diagnosed glioma. Study background: Of treated patients, around 60% were men and 37.5% women, averaging around 40 years. The therapy given earlier, which was standard therapy, consisted of radiotherapy, temozolomide, or both, and most of the patients received both. Study results and limitations: Vaccine-induced immune responses occurred in 93.3% of patients.

Sequencing used immunoSEQ multiplex PCR; TCRdb keeps in-frame clones, though not all of them. The sample records 50,000 to 65,000 clones, roughly 80% being singletons. This clone was counted a few times. The antigen is not known. Time point: baseline, week 1 (first vaccination visit). Treatment in this sample: pre-vaccination baseline after standard-of-care therapy. Diagnosis in the donors showed new WHO grade 3 or 4 astrocytomas that were IDH1-mutant and ATRX-lost. The sample consisted of PBMCs, taken from a glioma patient treated with radiotherapy, temozolomide or both. The clonotype was recovered from a man between 18 and 29 years old with glioma.

The DNA of the CDR3 is TGTGCCAGCAGCCAAAGGGTAGGGGCGGACTATGGCTACACCTTC. Translating it yields CASSQRVGADYGYTF. The gene calls are TRBV7-2 and TRBJ1-2, with D maybe TRBD1 (5 bases). The length of the CDR3 is 15 residues. Germline V gene data show CDR1 as SGHTA and CDR2 as FQGNSA. V was clipped by 5 bases and J by 3 bases, with 16 bases between them.